This TCR beta chain was profiled in a study of blood T cell repertoires in COVID-19. The method was immunoSEQ multiplex PCR; TCRdb's version includes in-frame clones alone and lacks a portion of them. The sample carries some 130,000 clones, about 90% recorded once. The sample taken for sequencing was peripheral blood. This clonotype was obtained from a man in his fifties or sixties with active COVID-19.

The DNA of the CDR3 is TGTGCCACACACGAACCCGGGACAGGGTCCTACAATGAGCAGTTCTTC. Residues: CATHEPGTGSYNEQFF. The V and J genes are TRBV10-3 and TRBJ2-1; 9 positions agree with TRBD1. The CDR3 is 16 amino acids. In germline, CDR1 is ENHRY, CDR2 SYGVKD. V lost 10 bases, J lost 1 base, and 11 bases stayed unmatched.